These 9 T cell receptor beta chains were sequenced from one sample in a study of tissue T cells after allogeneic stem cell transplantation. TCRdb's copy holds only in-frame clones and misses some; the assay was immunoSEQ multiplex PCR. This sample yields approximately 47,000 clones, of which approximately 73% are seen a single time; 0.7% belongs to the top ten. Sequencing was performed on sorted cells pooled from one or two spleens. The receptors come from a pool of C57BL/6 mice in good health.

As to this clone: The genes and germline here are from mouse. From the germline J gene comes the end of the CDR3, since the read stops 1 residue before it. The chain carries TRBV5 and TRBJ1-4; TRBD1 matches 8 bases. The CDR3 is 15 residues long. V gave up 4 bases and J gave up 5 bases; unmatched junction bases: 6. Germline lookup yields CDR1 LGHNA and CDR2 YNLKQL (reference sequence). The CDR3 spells CASSLRTGRNERLFF. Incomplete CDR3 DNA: TGTGCCAGCAGCCTCAGGACAGGGAGGAACGAAAGATTATTT.

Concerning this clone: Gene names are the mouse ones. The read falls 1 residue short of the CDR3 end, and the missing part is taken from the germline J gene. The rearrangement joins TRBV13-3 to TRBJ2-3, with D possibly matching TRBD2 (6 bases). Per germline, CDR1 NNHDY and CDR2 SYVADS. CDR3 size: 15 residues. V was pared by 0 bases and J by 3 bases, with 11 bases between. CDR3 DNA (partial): TGTGCCAGCAGTGATGATGGGGGAGAAGCAGAAACGCTGTAT. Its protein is CASSDDGGEAETLY. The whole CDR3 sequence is CASSDDGGEAETLYF.

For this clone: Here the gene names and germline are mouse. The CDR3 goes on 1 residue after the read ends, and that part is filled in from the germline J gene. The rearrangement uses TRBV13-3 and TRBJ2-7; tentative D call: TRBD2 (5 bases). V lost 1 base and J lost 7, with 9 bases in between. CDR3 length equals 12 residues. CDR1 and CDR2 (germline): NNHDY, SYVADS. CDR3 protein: CASSDTGREQYF. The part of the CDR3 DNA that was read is TGTGCCAGCAGTGATACTGGCCGGGAACAGTAC.

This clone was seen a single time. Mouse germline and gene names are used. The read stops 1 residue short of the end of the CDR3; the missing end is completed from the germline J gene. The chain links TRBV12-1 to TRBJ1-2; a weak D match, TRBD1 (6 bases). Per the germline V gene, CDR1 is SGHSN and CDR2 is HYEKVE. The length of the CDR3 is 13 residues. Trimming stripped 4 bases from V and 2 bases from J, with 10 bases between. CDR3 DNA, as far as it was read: TGTGCCAGCTCAGAACAGGGTAACTCCGACTACACC. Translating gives CASSEQGNSDYT. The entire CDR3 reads CASSEQGNSDYTF.

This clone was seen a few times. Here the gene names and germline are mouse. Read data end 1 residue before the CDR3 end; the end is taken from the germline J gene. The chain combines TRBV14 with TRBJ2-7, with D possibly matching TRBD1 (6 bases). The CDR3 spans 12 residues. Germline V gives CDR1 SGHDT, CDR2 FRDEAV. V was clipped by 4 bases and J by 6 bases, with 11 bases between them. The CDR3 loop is CASSLAGAEQYF. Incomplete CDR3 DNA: TGTGCCAGCAGTCTAGCAGGGGCTGAACAGTAC.

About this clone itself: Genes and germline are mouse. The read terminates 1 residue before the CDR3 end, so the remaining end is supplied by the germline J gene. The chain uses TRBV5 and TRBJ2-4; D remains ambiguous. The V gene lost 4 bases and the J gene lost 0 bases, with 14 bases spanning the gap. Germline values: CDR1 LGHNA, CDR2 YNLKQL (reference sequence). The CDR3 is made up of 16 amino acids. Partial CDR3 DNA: TGTGCCAGCAGCCCCCGGGGAGGGCTTAGTCAAAACACCTTGTAC. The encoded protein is CASSPRGGLSQNTLY. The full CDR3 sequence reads CASSPRGGLSQNTLYF.

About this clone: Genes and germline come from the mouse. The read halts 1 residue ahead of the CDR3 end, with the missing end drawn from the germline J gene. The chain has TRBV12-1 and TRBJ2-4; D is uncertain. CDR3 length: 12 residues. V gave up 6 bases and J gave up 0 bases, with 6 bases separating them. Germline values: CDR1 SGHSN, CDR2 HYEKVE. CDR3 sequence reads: CASGLSQNTLYF. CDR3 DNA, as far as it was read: TGTGCCAGCGGCCTTAGTCAAAACACCTTGTAC. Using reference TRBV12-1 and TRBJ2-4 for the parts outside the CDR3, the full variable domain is DSGVVQSPRHIIKEKGGRSVLTCIPISGHSNVVWYQQTLGKELKFLIQHYEKVERDKGFLPSRFSVQQFDDYHSEMNMSALELEDSAMYFCASGLSQNTLYFGAGTRLSVL.

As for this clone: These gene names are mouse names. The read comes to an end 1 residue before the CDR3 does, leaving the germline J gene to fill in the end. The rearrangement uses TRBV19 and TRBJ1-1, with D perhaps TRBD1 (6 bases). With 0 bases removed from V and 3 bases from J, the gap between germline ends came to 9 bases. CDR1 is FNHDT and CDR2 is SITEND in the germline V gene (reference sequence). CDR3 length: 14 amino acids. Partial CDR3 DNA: TGTGCCAGCAGTATAGCCAGGGGAGACACAGAAGTCTTC. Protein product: CASSIARGDTEVF. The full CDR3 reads CASSIARGDTEVFF.

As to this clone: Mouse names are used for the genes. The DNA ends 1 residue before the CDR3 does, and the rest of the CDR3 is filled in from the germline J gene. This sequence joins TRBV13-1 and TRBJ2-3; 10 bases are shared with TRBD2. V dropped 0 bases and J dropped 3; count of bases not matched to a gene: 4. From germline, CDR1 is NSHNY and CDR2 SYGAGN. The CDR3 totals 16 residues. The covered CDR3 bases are TGTGCCAGCAGTGATGGATTCTGGGGGGGCGCAGAAACGCTGTAT. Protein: CASSDGFWGGAETLY. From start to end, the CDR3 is CASSDGFWGGAETLYF.